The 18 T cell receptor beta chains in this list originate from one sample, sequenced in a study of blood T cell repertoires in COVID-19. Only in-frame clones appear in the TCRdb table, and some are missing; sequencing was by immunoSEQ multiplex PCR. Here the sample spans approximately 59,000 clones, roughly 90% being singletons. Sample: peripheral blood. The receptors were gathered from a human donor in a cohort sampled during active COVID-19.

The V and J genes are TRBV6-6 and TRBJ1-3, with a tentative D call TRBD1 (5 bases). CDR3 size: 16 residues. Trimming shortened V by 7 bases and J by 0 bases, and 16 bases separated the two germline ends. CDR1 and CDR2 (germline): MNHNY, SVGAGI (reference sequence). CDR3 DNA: TGTGCCAGCACTTTAGGTAGACAGAGCTCTGGAAACACCATATATTTT. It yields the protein CASTLGRQSSGNTIYF.

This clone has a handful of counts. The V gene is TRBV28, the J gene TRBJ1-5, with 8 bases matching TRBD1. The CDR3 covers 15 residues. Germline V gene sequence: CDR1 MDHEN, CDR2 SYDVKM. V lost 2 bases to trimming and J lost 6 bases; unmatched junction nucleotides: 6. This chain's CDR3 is CASSLVTGGSQPQHF. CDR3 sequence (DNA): TGTGCCAGCAGTTTAGTTACAGGGGGAAGTCAGCCCCAGCATTTT.

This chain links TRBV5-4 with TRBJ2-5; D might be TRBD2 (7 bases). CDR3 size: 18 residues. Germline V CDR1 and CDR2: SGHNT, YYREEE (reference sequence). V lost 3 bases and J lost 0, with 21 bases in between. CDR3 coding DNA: TGTGCCAGCAGCTCATGGGGTAGGGGGGGCCAGTACCAAGAGACCCAGTACTTC. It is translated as CASSSWGRGGQYQETQYF.

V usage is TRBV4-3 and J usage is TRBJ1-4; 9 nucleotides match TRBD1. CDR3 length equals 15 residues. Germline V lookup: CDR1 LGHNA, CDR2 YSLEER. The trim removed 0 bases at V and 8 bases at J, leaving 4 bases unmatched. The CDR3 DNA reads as TGCGCCAGCAGCCAAGATGGGACAGGGAAGGAAAAACTGTTTTTT. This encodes CASSQDGTGKEKLFF.

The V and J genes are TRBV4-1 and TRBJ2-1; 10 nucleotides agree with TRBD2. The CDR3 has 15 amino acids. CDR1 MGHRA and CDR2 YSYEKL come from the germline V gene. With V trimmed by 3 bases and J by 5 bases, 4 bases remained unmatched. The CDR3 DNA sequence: TGCGCCAGCAGCCATGTAGCGGGGGGTCACAATGAGCAGTTCTTC. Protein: CASSHVAGGHNEQFF.

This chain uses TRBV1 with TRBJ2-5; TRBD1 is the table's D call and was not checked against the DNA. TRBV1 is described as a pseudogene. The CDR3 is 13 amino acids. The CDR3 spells CTSSQVTGETQYF. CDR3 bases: TGCACCAGCAGCCAGGTTACAGGGGAGACCCAGTACTTC.

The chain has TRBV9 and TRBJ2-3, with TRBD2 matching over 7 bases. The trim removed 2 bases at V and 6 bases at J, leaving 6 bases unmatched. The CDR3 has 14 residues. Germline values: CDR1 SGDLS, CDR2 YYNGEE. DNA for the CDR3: TGTGCCAGCAGCGTCGGGGGGAGCATGGATACGCAGTATTTT. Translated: CASSVGGSMDTQYF.

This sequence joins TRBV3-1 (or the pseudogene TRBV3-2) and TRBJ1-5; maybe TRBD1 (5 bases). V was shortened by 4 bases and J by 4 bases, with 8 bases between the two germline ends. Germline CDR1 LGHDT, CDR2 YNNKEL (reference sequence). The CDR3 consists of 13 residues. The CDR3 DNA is TGTGCCAGCAGCCGCCGGGGGAATCAGCCCCAGCATTTT. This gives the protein CASSRRGNQPQHF.

In nucleotides, the CDR3 is TGCACCAGCAGCCAAGACCGACCTAGTTATGGCTACACCTTC. Protein sequence: CTSSQDRPSYGYTF. The rearrangement links TRBV1 to TRBJ1-2. TRBV1 is a pseudogene locus. CDR3 size: 14 residues.

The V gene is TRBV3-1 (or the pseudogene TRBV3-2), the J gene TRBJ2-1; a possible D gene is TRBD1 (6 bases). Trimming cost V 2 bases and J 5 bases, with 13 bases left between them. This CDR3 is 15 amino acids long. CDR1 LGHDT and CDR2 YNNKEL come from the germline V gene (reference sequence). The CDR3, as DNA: TGTGCCAGCAGCCAACAGGGGAAGCCAAACAATGAGCAGTTCTTC. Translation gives CASSQQGKPNNEQFF.

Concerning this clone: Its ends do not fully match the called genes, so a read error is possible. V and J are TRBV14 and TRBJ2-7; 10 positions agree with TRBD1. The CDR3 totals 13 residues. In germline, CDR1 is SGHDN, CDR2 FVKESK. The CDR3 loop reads CASSQDRGTGVLF. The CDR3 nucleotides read TGTGCCAGCAGCCAAGACCGCGGGACAGGGGTTTTATTC.

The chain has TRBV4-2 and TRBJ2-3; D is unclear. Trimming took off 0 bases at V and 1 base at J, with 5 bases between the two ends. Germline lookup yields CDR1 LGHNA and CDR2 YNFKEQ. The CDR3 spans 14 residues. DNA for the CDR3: TGTGCCAGCAGCCAAGACGGAGGCACAGATACGCAGTATTTT. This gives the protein CASSQDGGTDTQYF.

Here the CDR3 DNA reads TGTGCCAGCAGCTCGGTTTCGCGGGGGCGAATCATAGAGACCCAGTACTTC. This encodes CASSSVSRGRIIETQYF. This chain joins TRBV7-8 and TRBJ2-5, with D maybe TRBD2 (7 bases). This CDR3 has 17 residues. Germline V CDR1 and CDR2: SGHVS, FQNEAQ. Trimming cost V 4 bases and J 4 bases, with 22 bases left between them.

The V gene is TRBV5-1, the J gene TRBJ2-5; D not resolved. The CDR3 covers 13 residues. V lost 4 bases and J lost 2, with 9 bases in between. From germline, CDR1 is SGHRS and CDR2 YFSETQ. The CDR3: CASSPAIQETQYF. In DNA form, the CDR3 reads TGCGCCAGCAGCCCAGCGATACAAGAGACCCAGTACTTC. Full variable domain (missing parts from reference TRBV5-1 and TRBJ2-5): KAGVTQTPRYLIKTRGQQVTLSCSPISGHRSVSWYQQTPGQGLQFLFEYFSETQRNKGNFPGRFSGRQFSNSRSEMNVSTLELGDSALYLCASSPAIQETQYFGPGTRLLVL.

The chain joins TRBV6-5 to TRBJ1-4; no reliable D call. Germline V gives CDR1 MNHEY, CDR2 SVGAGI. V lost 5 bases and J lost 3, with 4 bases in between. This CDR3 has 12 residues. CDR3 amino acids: CASSRSNEKLFF. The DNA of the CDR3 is TGTGCCAGCAGTCGGTCTAATGAAAAACTGTTTTTT.

CDR3 protein: CAISESTGGYEQYF. The CDR3, as DNA: TGTGCCATCAGTGAGTCGACAGGCGGCTACGAGCAGTACTTC. The J gene is TRBJ2-7, the V gene TRBV10-3; maybe TRBD1 (6 bases). The CDR3 spans 14 residues. Germline loops: CDR1 ENHRY, CDR2 SYGVKD. The V gene lost 0 bases and the J gene lost 3 bases, with 9 bases spanning the gap.

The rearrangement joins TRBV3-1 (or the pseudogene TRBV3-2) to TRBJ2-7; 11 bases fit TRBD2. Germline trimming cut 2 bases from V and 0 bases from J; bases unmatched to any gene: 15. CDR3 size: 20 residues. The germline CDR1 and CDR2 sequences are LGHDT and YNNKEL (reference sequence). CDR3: CASSQSELAGGRLSSYEQYF. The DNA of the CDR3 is TGTGCCAGCAGCCAATCGGAGCTAGCGGGGGGCCGCCTCAGCTCCTACGAGCAGTACTTC.

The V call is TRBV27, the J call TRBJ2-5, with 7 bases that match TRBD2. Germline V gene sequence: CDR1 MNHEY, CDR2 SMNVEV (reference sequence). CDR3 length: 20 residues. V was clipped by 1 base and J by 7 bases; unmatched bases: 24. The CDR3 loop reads CASSLYNPRARLAAIGTQYF. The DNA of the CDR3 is TGTGCCAGCAGTTTATATAACCCGCGAGCCCGCCTAGCGGCTATTGGGACCCAGTACTTC.